The 32 T cell receptor beta chains presented below share a single source sample, sequenced in a study of control samples from healthy donors and cancer patients. Only in-frame clones appear in the TCRdb table, and some are missing; sequencing was by immunoSEQ multiplex PCR. The sample consists of 260,000 or so clones, more than 65% of them appearing once. The sequenced material came from PBMCs. These receptors all come from a woman aged 60-75 years with lung cancer.

Remarks on this clone: Other DNA sequences in this specimen translate into the identical CDR3. The chain links TRBV7-2 to TRBJ2-2; 7 nucleotides align to TRBD1. Germline V gene lookup returns CDR1 SGHTA and CDR2 FQGNSA. The CDR3 length is 16 residues. The V gene end was trimmed by 3 bases and the J gene end by 8 bases; junction bases not matched to a gene: 12. This CDR3 reads CASSLALGQGVGELFF. In DNA, the CDR3 is TGTGCCAGCAGCTTGGCATTAGGGCAGGGGGTAGGGGAGCTGTTTTTT. The whole variable domain, filled in from reference TRBV7-2 and TRBJ2-2, reads GAGVSQSPSNKVTEKGKDVELRCDPISGHTALYWYRQSLGQGLEFLIYFQGNSAPDKSGLPSDRFSAERTGGSVSTLTIQRTQQEDSAVYLCASSLALGQGVGELFFGEGSRLTVL.

For this clone: The same CDR3 arises from other DNA sequences in this sample as well. V gene TRBV5-1 combines with J gene TRBJ1-3; D not certain. V was cut by 0 bases and J by 3 bases, with 7 bases left in between. CDR1 SGHRS and CDR2 YFSETQ come from the germline V gene. The CDR3 covers 14 residues. The DNA of the CDR3 is TGCGCCAGCAGCTTGGCGGGAATTGGAAACACCATATATTTT. It codes for CASSLAGIGNTIYF.

The rearrangement links TRBV5-5 to TRBJ1-2; D gene unclear. Deletions cut 0 bases from V and 5 bases from J, with 14 bases between. The CDR3 consists of 15 residues. Germline V gene lookup returns CDR1 SGHKS and CDR2 YYEKEE (reference sequence). The DNA for the CDR3 is TGTGCCAGCAGCTTGGCCGAGACCGGATTATATGGCTACACCTTC. Translation gives CASSLAETGLYGYTF.

The J gene is TRBJ2-5, the V gene TRBV2; 8 bases are a match to TRBD1. Losses at the gene ends were 9 bases for V and 7 bases for J; bases not matched to a gene: 10. From germline, CDR1 is SNHLY and CDR2 FYNNEI. The CDR3 length is 13 residues. The CDR3: CASRQGSGGTQYF. The CDR3, as DNA: TGTGCCAGTAGACAGGGGTCCGGGGGGACCCAGTACTTC. The full variable domain, with the rest looked up from reference TRBV2 and TRBJ2-5, is EPEVTQTPSHQVTQMGQEVILRCVPISNHLYFYWYRQILGQKVEFLVSFYNNEISEKSEIFDDQFSVERPDGSNFTLKIRSTKLEDSAMYFCASRQGSGGTQYFGPGTRLLVL.

This chain uses TRBV9 with TRBJ1-5, with 10 bases lining up with TRBD1. Germline assignment: CDR1 SGDLS and CDR2 YYNGEE. V lost 3 bases, J lost 2 bases, and 5 bases stayed unmatched. This CDR3 region has 16 residues. The CDR3 sequence: CASSEAGTGGNQPQHF. DNA for the CDR3: TGTGCCAGCAGCGAGGCCGGGACAGGGGGCAATCAGCCCCAGCATTTT.

V and J are TRBV7-9 and TRBJ2-3; D not certain. Germline loops: CDR1 SEHNR, CDR2 FQNEAQ (reference sequence). V lost 2 bases, J lost 6 bases, and 9 bases lay in between. The CDR3 has 13 amino acids. CDR3 region: CASSLNSRDTQYF. The CDR3, as DNA: TGTGCCAGCAGCTTAAACAGCAGGGATACGCAGTATTTT. Full variable domain (remainder filled in from reference TRBV7-9 and TRBJ2-3): DTGVSQNPRHKITKRGQNVTFRCDPISEHNRLYWYRQTLGQGPEFLTYFQNEAQLEKSRLLSDRFSAERPKGSFSTLEIQRTEQGDSAMYLCASSLNSRDTQYFGPGTRLTVL.

The CDR3 coding sequence is TGTGCCAGCAGTTTGGACGGGGGGTTGGGTGAGCAGTTCTTC. Translated, it gives CASSLDGGLGEQFF. The chain has TRBV11-3 and TRBJ2-1; 7 bases are shared with TRBD2. V dropped 6 bases and J dropped 9; count of bases not matched to a gene: 11. The CDR3 runs to 14 residues. Germline V gene sequence: CDR1 SGHNT, CDR2 YENEEA. The variable domain in full, completed from reference TRBV11-3 and TRBJ2-1, reads EAGVVQSPRYKIIEKKQPVAFWCNPISGHNTLYWYLQNLGQGPELLIRYENEEAVDDSQLPKDRFSAERLKGVDSTLKIQPAELGDSAVYLCASSLDGGLGEQFFGPGTRLTVL.

This clone has a single count. The rearrangement uses TRBV5-1 and TRBJ2-7, with 9 positions matching TRBD1. CDR1 and CDR2 (germline): SGHRS, YFSETQ. This CDR3 region has 14 residues. Losses at the gene ends were 4 bases for V and 3 bases for J; bases not matched to a gene: 5. The CDR3 nucleotides read TGCGCCAGCAGCCGGGGACAGGGTGACTACGAGCAGTACTTC. It translates to CASSRGQGDYEQYF.

The J gene is TRBJ2-7, the V gene TRBV12-5; possible D gene TRBD2, 6 bases. The CDR3 totals 13 residues. Looked up from germline, CDR1 is LGHNT and CDR2 is FRNRAP. Between the trimmed V and J ends, which lost 6 bases and 4 bases, there was a span of 13 bases. CDR3 sequence (DNA): TGTGCTAGTGGATGGGCGGGACGTTACGAGCAGTACTTC. It specifies CASGWAGRYEQYF.

This clone has just one count. V usage is TRBV18 and J usage is TRBJ2-7; D gene uncertain. Trimming left V 3 bases short and J 2 bases short, with 11 bases between. The germline V gene has CDR1 KGHSH and CDR2 LQKENI. The CDR3 loop spans 14 amino acids. The CDR3 region is CASSPPGRAYEQYF. CDR3 in DNA: TGTGCCAGCTCACCGCCCGGACGGGCCTACGAGCAGTACTTC.

The chain combines TRBV12-5 with TRBJ1-6; a weak D match, TRBD1 (5 bases). Germline V CDR1 and CDR2: LGHNT, FRNRAP. The CDR3 length is 20 residues. Trimming stripped 1 base from V and 4 bases from J, with 23 bases between. CDR3 sequence: CASGLARPPPDRPYNSPLHF. The CDR3 DNA reads TGTGCTAGTGGTTTGGCCCGCCCGCCGCCAGACAGACCGTATAATTCACCCCTCCACTTT. Looking up the rest from reference TRBV12-5 and TRBJ1-6 gives the full variable domain: DARVTQTPRHKVTEMGQEVTMRCQPILGHNTVFWYRQTMMQGLELLAYFRNRAPLDDSGMPKDRFSAEMPDATLATLKIQPSEPRDSAVYFCASGLARPPPDRPYNSPLHFGNGTRLTVT.

The chain joins TRBV5-1 to TRBJ2-7, with 7 nucleotides matching TRBD2. CDR3 length: 15 amino acids. The V gene end was trimmed by 3 bases and the J gene end by 4 bases; junction bases not matched to a gene: 10. Germline V gene lookup returns CDR1 SGHRS and CDR2 YFSETQ. In DNA, the CDR3 is TGCGCCAGCAGCTCGGCCGGGGGGAAAATTTACGAGCAGTACTTC. Translated, it gives CASSSAGGKIYEQYF.

The chain is built from TRBV5-1 and TRBJ1-6, with unresolved D. There are 14 residues in the CDR3. Germline V gene data show CDR1 as SGHRS and CDR2 as YFSETQ. V lost 0 bases and J 7 bases, leaving 8 bases between the germline ends. The DNA for the CDR3 is TGCGCCAGCAGCTTGGAGGGTAGGAATTCACCCCTCCACTTT. Amino acids: CASSLEGRNSPLHF.

CDR3 nucleotides: TGTGCCAGCAGCGCCACGGTTACCCATTCACCCCTCCACTTT. This translates into CASSATVTHSPLHF. The V gene is TRBV9, the J gene TRBJ1-6, with D hard to call. Between the trimmed V and J ends, which lost 3 bases and 8 bases, there was a span of 12 bases. Germline V CDR1 and CDR2: SGDLS, YYNGEE. This CDR3 region has 14 residues.

This clone occurred once. The chain carries TRBV9 and TRBJ1-1; unclear D gene. This CDR3 spans 13 amino acids. Germline V gene data show CDR1 as SGDLS and CDR2 as YYNGEE. Trimming pared 0 bases from V and 4 bases from J, leaving 7 bases between. The CDR3 DNA reads as TGTGCCAGCAGCGTAGACGTCACCACTGAAGCTTTCTTT. Its protein is CASSVDVTTEAFF.

The chain employs TRBV10-3 and TRBJ1-1; 9 nucleotides align to TRBD1. Trimming took 6 bases from V and 0 from J; bases not matched to a gene: 5. The CDR3 has 15 residues. Germline V gene data show CDR1 as ENHRY and CDR2 as SYGVKD. CDR3: CAIRLQGALNTEAFF. CDR3 sequence (DNA): TGTGCCATCAGGTTACAGGGGGCACTGAACACTGAAGCTTTCTTT.

The CDR3 coding sequence is TGTGCCAGCAGCTTTGGGTTGTCTGGCGGGGGGGCCACAGATACGCAGTATTTT. This translates into CASSFGLSGGGATDTQYF. V usage is TRBV7-2 and J usage is TRBJ2-3; 9 bases are shared with TRBD2. Germline-derived CDR1 and CDR2 are SGHTA and FQGNSA. The J segment lost 2 bases and the V segment lost 3 bases, leaving 12 bases of the junction unmatched. The CDR3 contains 18 residues.

The J gene is TRBJ1-2, the V gene TRBV3-1 (or the pseudogene TRBV3-2); unclear D gene. V lost 3 bases, J lost 4 bases, and 6 bases lay in between. Germline loops: CDR1 LGHDT, CDR2 YNNKEL (reference sequence). The CDR3 consists of 12 residues. For the CDR3, the DNA is TGTGCCAGCAGCCAGGGTACCTATGGCTACACCTTC. Translating gives CASSQGTYGYTF.

The chain recombines TRBV12-3 or TRBV12-4 with TRBJ2-7; no clear D. The V gene lost 2 bases and the J gene lost 3 bases, with 8 bases spanning the gap. The CDR3 is 13 residues long. As DNA, the CDR3 is TGTGCCAGCAGTTTACTCAGGAACTACGAGCAGTACTTC. Translating gives CASSLLRNYEQYF.

The rearrangement uses TRBV5-5 and TRBJ1-6, with a tentative D call TRBD1 (5 bases). This CDR3 comprises 15 residues. Trimming pared 0 bases from V and 5 bases from J, leaving 9 bases between. Germline V gene data show CDR1 as SGHKS and CDR2 as YYEKEE (reference sequence). CDR3: CASSLGGTHNSPLHF. DNA for the CDR3: TGTGCCAGCAGCTTGGGCGGGACTCATAATTCACCCCTCCACTTT.

For this clone: The sample contains more than one DNA sequence encoding this CDR3. The chain combines TRBV5-1 with TRBJ2-5, with 9 bases matching TRBD1. The CDR3 has 14 residues. The V and J ends lost 2 bases and 5 bases, in that order; junction bases with no gene match: 4. Germline loops: CDR1 SGHRS, CDR2 YFSETQ. For the CDR3, the DNA is TGCGCCAGCAGCTTACAGGGGGCTGGGGAGACCCAGTACTTC. This gives the protein CASSLQGAGETQYF.

This chain uses TRBV10-3 with TRBJ2-3, with a tentative D call TRBD2 (5 bases). The CDR3 loop spans 14 amino acids. The germline CDR1 and CDR2 sequences are ENHRY and SYGVKD. V was shortened by 4 bases and J by 3 bases, with 11 bases between the two germline ends. The CDR3: CAISGTFSTDTQYF. The CDR3 DNA reads TGTGCCATCAGTGGGACTTTCTCAACAGATACGCAGTATTTT.

The sample holds one count of this clone. The chain carries TRBV6-2 or TRBV6-3 and TRBJ1-2, with D possibly matching TRBD1 (5 bases). V was cut by 4 bases and J by 8 bases, with 20 bases left in between. Germline assignment: CDR1 MNHEY and CDR2 SVGEGT. This CDR3 contains 15 residues. This chain's CDR3 is CASSSLSRQPGGYTF. As DNA, the CDR3 is TGTGCCAGCAGTTCGCTCTCCCGACAGCCTGGGGGCTACACCTTC.

This rearrangement joins TRBV28 to TRBJ2-3; TRBD2 matches at 10 bases. Trimming took 7 bases from V and 7 from J; bases not matched to a gene: 8. This CDR3 region has 14 residues. Germline values: CDR1 MDHEN, CDR2 SYDVKM. The CDR3 DNA is TGTGCCAGCACCACTAGCGGGACGGTTAATACGCAGTATTTT. Protein sequence: CASTTSGTVNTQYF.

V gene TRBV20-1 combines with J gene TRBJ1-5; no firm D call. Between the trimmed V and J ends, which lost 3 bases and 4 bases, there was a span of 10 bases. There are 13 residues in the CDR3. CDR1 is DFQATT, CDR2 SNEGSKA, per germline (reference sequence). The CDR3 reads CSASAGPNQPQHF. The CDR3 DNA is TGCAGTGCTAGTGCAGGCCCAAATCAGCCCCAGCATTTT.

The rearrangement links TRBV6-1 to TRBJ1-4; no clear D. CDR1 is MNHNS, CDR2 SASEGT, per germline. The germline V and J ends were trimmed by 0 bases and 6 bases, with 11 bases remaining between them. The CDR3 is 15 amino acids. CDR3 loop: CASSEAGFGDEKLFF. The CDR3 coding sequence is TGTGCCAGCAGTGAAGCGGGGTTCGGTGATGAAAAACTGTTTTTT.

V is TRBV9 and J is TRBJ2-1, with D maybe TRBD2 (5 bases). V dropped 0 bases and J dropped 12 bases, with 16 bases sitting between them. This CDR3 has 14 amino acids. Germline CDR1 SGDLS, CDR2 YYNGEE. As DNA, the CDR3 is TGTGCCAGCAGCGTAGGAGGAGGATCACCTTCGCAGTTCTTC. The encoded protein is CASSVGGGSPSQFF.

The rearrangement joins TRBV3-1 (or the pseudogene TRBV3-2) to TRBJ2-6; D is uncertain. V shed 0 bases and J shed 0 bases, with 6 bases lying between them. CDR3 length: 16 residues. Per the germline V gene, CDR1 is LGHDT and CDR2 is YNNKEL (reference sequence). CDR3 nucleotides: TGTGCCAGCAGCCAAGATTCCCGCTCTGGGGCCAACGTCCTGACTTTC. Translation gives CASSQDSRSGANVLTF.

This chain links TRBV12-3 or TRBV12-4 with TRBJ1-4, with D possibly being TRBD1 (5 bases). The length of the CDR3 is 13 residues. V gave up 3 bases and J gave up 7 bases, with 9 bases separating them. CDR3 sequence reads: CASSFVGGEKLFF. The CDR3 DNA reads TGTGCCAGCAGTTTTGTGGGGGGTGAAAAACTGTTTTTT.

The rearrangement joins TRBV7-9 to TRBJ2-5; 7 bases are shared with TRBD1. The CDR3 runs to 16 residues. CDR1 is SEHNR, CDR2 FQNEAQ, per germline (reference sequence). The ends lost 7 bases at V and 1 base at J; junction bases unmatched: 12. This CDR3 is CASTILVGGLQETQYF. CDR3 nucleotide sequence: TGTGCCAGCACCATTCTCGTAGGGGGCCTCCAAGAGACCCAGTACTTC.

The genes are TRBV6-6 and TRBJ2-5, with 10 nucleotides matching TRBD2. Germline V gene sequence: CDR1 MNHNY, CDR2 SVGAGI (reference sequence). The CDR3 sequence is 20 residues long. Trimming at V came to 6 bases and at J to 4 bases, leaving 23 bases not matched to a gene. The CDR3 DNA reads TGTGCCAGCAGCCGATCCCGAGGGAGCGGGGGGGGTGTGTGGGGAGAGACCCAGTACTTC. This sequence encodes CASSRSRGSGGGVWGETQYF.

The V gene is TRBV6-5, the J gene TRBJ1-5; D is unclear. Germline V gene data show CDR1 as MNHEY and CDR2 as SVGAGI. The CDR3 consists of 14 residues. Trimming pared 6 bases from V and 5 bases from J, leaving 14 bases between. CDR3 bases: TGTGCCAGCAGCGGTGGACCGGCGGATCAGCCCCAGCATTTT. The encoded protein is CASSGGPADQPQHF.